This passage covers 15 T cell receptor beta chains from one sample sequenced in a study of cytomegalovirus exposure and HLA in healthy donors. 13 Jbeta primers and 60 Vbeta primers were used for the PCR. Using immunoSEQ multiplex PCR, the repertoire was profiled, and TCRdb retains in-frame clones only, with some absent. The sample records roughly 110,000 clones, roughly 73% being singletons. Sequencing was performed on PBMCs. The receptor source for this set is a man aged 40-50 years in good health and CMV-seronegative.

The chain couples TRBV11-2 to TRBJ1-1; weak D call: TRBD1 (6 bases). CDR3 length: 14 residues. V was shortened by 5 bases and J by 7 bases, with 17 bases between the two germline ends. Germline V gene data show CDR1 as SGHAT and CDR2 as FQNNGV. The CDR3 loop reads CASSGWGGQGEAFF. CDR3 coding DNA: TGTGCCAGCAGCGGTTGGGGGGGGCAGGGTGAAGCTTTCTTT. Based on the CDR3 plus reference TRBV11-2 and TRBJ1-1, the full variable domain is EAGVAQSPRYKIIEKRQSVAFWCNPISGHATLYWYQQILGQGPKLLIQFQNNGVVDDSQLPKDRFSAERLKGVDSTLKIQPAKLEDSAVYLCASSGWGGQGEAFFGQGTRLTVV.

This chain joins TRBV5-1 and TRBJ2-1, with 8 positions matching TRBD2. The ends lost 0 bases at V and 4 bases at J; junction bases unmatched: 3. Germline V gives CDR1 SGHRS, CDR2 YFSETQ. The CDR3 runs to 15 residues. This chain's CDR3 is CASSLEVAGYNEQFF. The DNA for the CDR3 is TGCGCCAGCAGCTTGGAGGTAGCGGGGTACAATGAGCAGTTCTTC.

The rearrangement joins TRBV25-1 to TRBJ1-2; no firm D call. Trimming took off 2 bases at V and 0 bases at J, with 4 bases between the two ends. This CDR3 spans 13 amino acids. Germline-derived CDR1 and CDR2 are MGHDK and SYGVNS. In DNA, the CDR3 is TGTGCCAGCAGTGAAAGAGCTAACTATGGCTACACCTTC. The encoded protein is CASSERANYGYTF.

The chain employs TRBV29-1 and TRBJ1-1, with 8 nucleotides matching TRBD1. The CDR3 spans 13 residues. Germline loops: CDR1 SQVTM, CDR2 ANQGSEA. V lost 7 bases and J lost 1; bases outside the gene matches: 5. The CDR3 DNA is TGCAGCGCCCATGACAGGGGGAACACTGAAGCTTTCTTT. This encodes CSAHDRGNTEAFF.

This chain joins TRBV6-1 and TRBJ2-5; 7 bases align to TRBD2. The DNA matches TRBJ2-7 better at its end, which makes the J call doubtful. This CDR3 contains 16 residues. In germline, CDR1 is MNHNS, CDR2 SASEGT. The CDR3 bases are TGTGCCAGCAGTGGTTTACTAGCGTCGAGGGCCTACGAGCAGTACTTC. As protein: CASSGLLASRAYEQYF.

This clone occurred a few times. V is TRBV7-9 and J is TRBJ2-1; TRBD2 is a possible D gene (5 bases). Trimming removed 5 bases from V and 5 bases from J, with 10 bases in between. CDR1 SEHNR and CDR2 FQNEAQ come from the germline V gene (reference sequence). The CDR3 is 13 amino acids. The CDR3, as DNA: TGTGCCAGCAGCGCCACTAGAGACAATGAGCAGTTCTTC. This sequence encodes CASSATRDNEQFF. The full variable domain, completed using reference TRBV7-9 and TRBJ2-1, is DTGVSQNPRHKITKRGQNVTFRCDPISEHNRLYWYRQTLGQGPEFLTYFQNEAQLEKSRLLSDRFSAERPKGSFSTLEIQRTEQGDSAMYLCASSATRDNEQFFGPGTRLTVL.

This clone was seen a few times. V gene TRBV5-1 combines with J gene TRBJ2-2; D may be TRBD1 (6 bases). CDR1 SGHRS and CDR2 YFSETQ come from the germline V gene. The CDR3 spans 16 residues. Trimming removed 2 bases at V and 0 bases at J, with 11 bases between. DNA for the CDR3: TGCGCCAGCAGCTTAAACCCAGGGGCGAACACCGGGGAGCTGTTTTTT. This translates into CASSLNPGANTGELFF.

This rearrangement joins TRBV2 to TRBJ1-6, with 7 bases fitting TRBD1. With 6 bases clipped from V and 5 bases from J, the junction kept 4 bases outside the gene matches. Germline V gene lookup returns CDR1 SNHLY and CDR2 FYNNEI. The CDR3 totals 14 residues. The CDR3 DNA reads as TGTGCCAGCAGAATGACAGGGAATAATTCACCCCTCCACTTT. Protein product: CASRMTGNNSPLHF.

This clone was observed once. The rearrangement uses TRBV11-2 and TRBJ2-4; D is unclear. The CDR3 covers 12 residues. V was shortened by 4 bases and J by 5 bases, with 6 bases between the two germline ends. The germline CDR1 and CDR2 sequences are SGHAT and FQNNGV. CDR3: CASSSSENIQYF. CDR3 nucleotide sequence: TGTGCCAGCAGCTCTTCCGAAAACATTCAGTACTTC.

The sample holds one count of this clone. This chain links TRBV5-1 with TRBJ2-5; 10 nucleotides align to TRBD2. CDR1 SGHRS and CDR2 YFSETQ come from the germline V gene. The CDR3 is 15 amino acids. The J segment lost 2 bases and the V segment lost 0 bases, leaving 1 base of the junction unmatched. DNA of the CDR3: TGCGCCAGCAGCTTGGGGGGACTAGCGCAAGAGACCCAGTACTTC. Amino acids: CASSLGGLAQETQYF.

V is TRBV5-1 and J is TRBJ1-1, with a weak D call TRBD1 (6 bases). The germline V and J ends were trimmed by 0 bases and 7 bases, with 16 bases remaining between them. The CDR3 is 15 amino acids. Germline values: CDR1 SGHRS, CDR2 YFSETQ. For the CDR3, the DNA is TGCGCCAGCAGCTTGGAAGCAGAGGGGGTGGGTGAAGCTTTCTTT. As protein: CASSLEAEGVGEAFF.

Notes on this clone: The junction departs from the called germline gene at one end, perhaps through a read error. This chain joins TRBV19 and TRBJ1-1, with 7 bases aligning to TRBD1. Germline loops: CDR1 LNHDA, CDR2 SQIVND (reference sequence). This CDR3 has 16 residues. CDR3 region: CASGIRGPEMNTEAFF. The CDR3 nucleotides are TGTGCCAGTGGTATAAGGGGGCCGGAGATGAACACTGAAGCTTTCTTT.

The count of this clone is one. The V gene is TRBV29-1, the J gene TRBJ1-3, with 7 bases identical to TRBD1. Trimming took 7 bases from V and 2 from J; bases not matched to a gene: 2. The germline V gene has CDR1 SQVTM and CDR2 ANQGSEA. There are 12 residues in the CDR3. The CDR3 loop is CSGQGAGNTIYF. The CDR3 DNA follows: TGCAGCGGCCAGGGGGCTGGAAACACCATATATTTT.

This clone was seen only once. The chain carries TRBV9 and TRBJ2-1; perhaps TRBD2 as D (6 bases). Germline-derived CDR1 and CDR2 are SGDLS and YYNGEE. The CDR3 totals 16 residues. V lost 0 bases to trimming and J lost 2 bases, with 12 bases between them. The CDR3 here is CASSVVRGYTYNEQFF. CDR3 in DNA: TGTGCCAGCAGCGTAGTGCGGGGTTATACCTACAATGAGCAGTTCTTC. Filled out from reference TRBV9 and TRBJ2-1, the complete variable domain reads DSGVTQTPKHLITATGQRVTLRCSPRSGDLSVYWYQQSLDQGLQFLIQYYNGEERAKGNILERFSAQQFPDLHSELNLSSLELGDSALYFCASSVVRGYTYNEQFFGPGTRLTVL.

The rearrangement uses TRBV19 and TRBJ1-2; 7 bases agree with TRBD1. Germline loops: CDR1 LNHDA, CDR2 SQIVND (reference sequence). The CDR3 is 15 amino acids. V trimming: 5 bases; J trimming: 1 base; junction bases outside the gene matches: 7. The CDR3 nucleotides read TGTGCCAGTAGTTCACAGGGGACACTTAACTATGGCTACACCTTC. Protein: CASSSQGTLNYGYTF.